The sequence of this T cell receptor (beta chain) was determined in a study of CD8 T cells in ankylosing spondylitis. Study conclusions and caveats: A motif in TCR beta, a set of roughly eight highly homologous variants, appeared characteristic of ankylosing spondylitis blood. Prior work had noted some motif variants in reactive arthritis blood and synovial fluid.

This clonotype turned up a few times. Antigen unknown. In TCRdb, the 5' RACE reads were re-called with MiXCR into one record per CDR3 protein. The table has approximately 350,000 distinct CDR3 sequences, approximately 22% seen once. The CDR3 contains 14 residues. Trimming removed 6 bases from V and 4 bases from J, with 12 bases in between. The sequencing sample was made of blood, either unsorted or a sorted T cell fraction (not recorded which). The source is a male donor with ankylosing spondylitis or in good health (not recorded which). The chain combines TRBV12-3 or TRBV12-4 with TRBJ2-2, with D perhaps matching TRBD1 (6 bases). The CDR3 bases are TGTGCCAGCAGCTCAACAGGGAGCACCGGGGAGCTGTTTTTT. Its protein product is CASSSTGSTGELFF.